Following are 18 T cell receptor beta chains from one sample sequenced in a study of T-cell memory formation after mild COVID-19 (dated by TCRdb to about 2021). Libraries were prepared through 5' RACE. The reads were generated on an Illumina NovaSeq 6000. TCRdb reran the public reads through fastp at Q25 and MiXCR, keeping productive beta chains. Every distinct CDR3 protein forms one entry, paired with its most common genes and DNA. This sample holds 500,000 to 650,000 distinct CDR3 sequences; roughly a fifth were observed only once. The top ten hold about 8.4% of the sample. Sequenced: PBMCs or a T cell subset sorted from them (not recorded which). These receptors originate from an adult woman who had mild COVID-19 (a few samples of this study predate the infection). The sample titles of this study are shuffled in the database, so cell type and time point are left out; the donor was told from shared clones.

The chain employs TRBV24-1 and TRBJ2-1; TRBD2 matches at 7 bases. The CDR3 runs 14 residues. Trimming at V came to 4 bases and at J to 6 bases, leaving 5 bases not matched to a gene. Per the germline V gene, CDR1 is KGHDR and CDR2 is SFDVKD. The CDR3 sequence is CATSDLGLGNEQFF. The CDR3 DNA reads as TGTGCCACCAGTGACCTTGGACTAGGCAATGAGCAGTTCTTC.

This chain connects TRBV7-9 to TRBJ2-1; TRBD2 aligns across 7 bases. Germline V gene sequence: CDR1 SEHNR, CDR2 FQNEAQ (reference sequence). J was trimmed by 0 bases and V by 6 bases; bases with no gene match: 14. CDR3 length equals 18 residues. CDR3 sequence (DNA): TGTGCCAGCAGTCACAAAGCCCTAGCGGCCAGCTCCTACAATGAGCAGTTCTTC. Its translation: CASSHKALAASSYNEQFF. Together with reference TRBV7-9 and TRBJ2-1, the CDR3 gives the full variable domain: DTGVSQNPRHKITKRGQNVTFRCDPISEHNRLYWYRQTLGQGPEFLTYFQNEAQLEKSRLLSDRFSAERPKGSFSTLEIQRTEQGDSAMYLCASSHKALAASSYNEQFFGPGTRLTVL.

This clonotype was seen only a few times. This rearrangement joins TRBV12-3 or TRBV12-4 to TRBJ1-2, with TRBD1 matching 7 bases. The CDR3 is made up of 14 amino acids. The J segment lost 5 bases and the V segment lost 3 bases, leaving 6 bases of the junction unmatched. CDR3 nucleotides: TGTGCCAGCAGTTTCGCTACAGGGGTTTATGGCTACACCTTC. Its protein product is CASSFATGVYGYTF.

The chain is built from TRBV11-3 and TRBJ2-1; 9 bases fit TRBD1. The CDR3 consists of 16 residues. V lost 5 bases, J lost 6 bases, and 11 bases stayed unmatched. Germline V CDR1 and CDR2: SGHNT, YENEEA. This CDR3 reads CASSLRQGVSPNEQFF. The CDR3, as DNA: TGTGCCAGCAGCCTCCGACAGGGGGTTTCCCCCAATGAGCAGTTCTTC.

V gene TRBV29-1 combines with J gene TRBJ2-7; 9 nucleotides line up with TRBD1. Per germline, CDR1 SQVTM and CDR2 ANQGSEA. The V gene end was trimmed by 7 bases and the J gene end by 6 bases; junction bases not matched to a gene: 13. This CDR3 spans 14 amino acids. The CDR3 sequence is CSAQGQGPAGEQYF. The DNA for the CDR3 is TGCAGCGCGCAGGGACAGGGACCCGCGGGCGAGCAGTACTTC.

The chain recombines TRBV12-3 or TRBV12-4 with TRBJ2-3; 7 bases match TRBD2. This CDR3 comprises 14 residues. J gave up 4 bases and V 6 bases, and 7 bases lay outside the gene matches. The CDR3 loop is CASRLRESADTQYF. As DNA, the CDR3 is TGTGCCAGCAGATTGCGGGAGTCGGCAGATACGCAGTATTTT.

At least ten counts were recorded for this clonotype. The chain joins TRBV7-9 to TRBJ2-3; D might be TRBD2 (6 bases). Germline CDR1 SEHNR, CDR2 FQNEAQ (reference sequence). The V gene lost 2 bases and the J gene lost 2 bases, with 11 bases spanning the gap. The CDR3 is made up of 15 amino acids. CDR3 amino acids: CASSLISGHTDTQYF. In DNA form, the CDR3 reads TGTGCCAGCAGCTTAATTAGCGGTCACACAGATACGCAGTATTTT.

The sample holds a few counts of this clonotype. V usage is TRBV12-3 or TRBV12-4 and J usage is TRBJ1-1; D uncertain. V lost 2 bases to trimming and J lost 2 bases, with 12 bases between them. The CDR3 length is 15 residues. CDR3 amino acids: CASSLLGRSNTEAFF. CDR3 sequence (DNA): TGTGCCAGCAGTTTACTCGGTCGCAGCAACACTGAAGCTTTCTTT.

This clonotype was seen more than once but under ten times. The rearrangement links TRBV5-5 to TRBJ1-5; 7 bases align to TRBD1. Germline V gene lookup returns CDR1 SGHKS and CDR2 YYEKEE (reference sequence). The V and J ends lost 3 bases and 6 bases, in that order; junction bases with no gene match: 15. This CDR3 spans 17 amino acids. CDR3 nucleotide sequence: TGTGCCAGCAGCTGGGGGACACACACAGGGACAGCTCAGCCCCAGCATTTT. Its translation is CASSWGTHTGTAQPQHF.

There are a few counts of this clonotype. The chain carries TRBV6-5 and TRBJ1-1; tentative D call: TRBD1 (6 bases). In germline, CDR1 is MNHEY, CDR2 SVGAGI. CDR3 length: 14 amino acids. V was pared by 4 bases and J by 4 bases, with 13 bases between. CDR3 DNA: TGTGCCAGCAGTTCCACAGGGAGGGCCACTGAAGCTTTCTTT. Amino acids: CASSSTGRATEAFF.

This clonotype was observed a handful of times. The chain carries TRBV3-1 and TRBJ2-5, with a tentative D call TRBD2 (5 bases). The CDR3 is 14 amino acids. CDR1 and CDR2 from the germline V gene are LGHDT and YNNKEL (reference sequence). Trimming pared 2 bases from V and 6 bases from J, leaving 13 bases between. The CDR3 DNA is TGTGCCAGCAGCCAATTTGGGCCGGGGAAGACCCAGTACTTC. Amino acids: CASSQFGPGKTQYF.

Written as DNA, the CDR3 is TGTGCCAGTAGCCCCGGGACAGGGTATGTCGGCTACACCTTC. This gives the protein CASSPGTGYVGYTF. The chain links TRBV19 to TRBJ1-2, with TRBD1 matching 9 bases. The V gene end was trimmed by 6 bases and the J gene end by 8 bases; junction bases not matched to a gene: 10. CDR1 and CDR2 from the germline V gene are LNHDA and SQIVND (reference sequence). The CDR3 is 14 residues long.

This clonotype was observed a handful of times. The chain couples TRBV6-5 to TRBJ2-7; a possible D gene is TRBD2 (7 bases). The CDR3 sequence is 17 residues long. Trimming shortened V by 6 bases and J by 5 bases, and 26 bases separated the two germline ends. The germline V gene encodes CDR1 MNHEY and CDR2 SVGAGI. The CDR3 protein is CASRSRGWGARSDEQYF. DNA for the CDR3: TGTGCCAGCAGATCGCGGGGGTGGGGGGCGCGATCGGACGAGCAGTACTTC.

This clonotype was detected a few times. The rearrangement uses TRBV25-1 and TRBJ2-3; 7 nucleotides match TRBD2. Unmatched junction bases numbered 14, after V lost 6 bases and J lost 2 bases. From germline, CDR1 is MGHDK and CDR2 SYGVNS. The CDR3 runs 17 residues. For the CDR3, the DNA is TGTGCCAGCAGCCCCCAAGGACGCGGGAGTCCCACAGATACGCAGTATTTT. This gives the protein CASSPQGRGSPTDTQYF.

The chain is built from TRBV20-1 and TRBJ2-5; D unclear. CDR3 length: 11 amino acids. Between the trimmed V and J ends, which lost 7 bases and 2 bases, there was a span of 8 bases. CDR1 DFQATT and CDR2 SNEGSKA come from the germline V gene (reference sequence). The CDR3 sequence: CSGARQETQYF. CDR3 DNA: TGCAGTGGTGCGCGGCAAGAGACCCAGTACTTC.

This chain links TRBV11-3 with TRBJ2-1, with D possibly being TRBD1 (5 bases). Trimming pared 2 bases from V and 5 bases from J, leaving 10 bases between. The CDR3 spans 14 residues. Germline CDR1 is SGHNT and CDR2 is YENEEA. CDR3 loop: CASSLKDNDNEQFF. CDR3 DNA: TGTGCCAGCAGCTTAAAGGACAACGACAATGAGCAGTTCTTC. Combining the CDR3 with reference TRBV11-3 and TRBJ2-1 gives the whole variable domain EAGVVQSPRYKIIEKKQPVAFWCNPISGHNTLYWYLQNLGQGPELLIRYENEEAVDDSQLPKDRFSAERLKGVDSTLKIQPAELGDSAVYLCASSLKDNDNEQFFGPGTRLTVL.

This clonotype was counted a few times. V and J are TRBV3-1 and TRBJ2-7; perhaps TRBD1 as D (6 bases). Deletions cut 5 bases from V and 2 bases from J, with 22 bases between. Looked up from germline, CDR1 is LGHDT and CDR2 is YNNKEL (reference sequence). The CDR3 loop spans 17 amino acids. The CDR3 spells CASSWGRQTERTYEQYF. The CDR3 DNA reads TGTGCCAGCAGCTGGGGGCGGCAGACAGAGAGGACCTACGAGCAGTACTTC.

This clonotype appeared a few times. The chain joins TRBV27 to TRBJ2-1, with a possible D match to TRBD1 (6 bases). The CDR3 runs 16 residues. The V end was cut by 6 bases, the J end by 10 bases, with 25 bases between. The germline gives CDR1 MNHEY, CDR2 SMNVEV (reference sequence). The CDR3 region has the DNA TGTGCCAGCAGCCCGTTCGGGGACACAATGGCATGGGAGCAGTTCTTC. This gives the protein CASSPFGDTMAWEQFF.